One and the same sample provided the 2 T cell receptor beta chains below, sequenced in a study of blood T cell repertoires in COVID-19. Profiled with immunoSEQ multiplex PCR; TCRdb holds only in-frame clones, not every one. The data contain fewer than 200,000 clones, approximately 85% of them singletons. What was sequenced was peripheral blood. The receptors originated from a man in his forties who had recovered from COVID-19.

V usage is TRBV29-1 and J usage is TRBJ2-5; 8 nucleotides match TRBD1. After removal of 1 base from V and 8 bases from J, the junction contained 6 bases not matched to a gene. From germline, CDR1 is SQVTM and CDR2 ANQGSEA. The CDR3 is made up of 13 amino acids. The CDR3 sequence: CSVEADRVDTQYF. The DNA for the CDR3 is TGCAGCGTTGAAGCGGACAGGGTGGATACCCAGTACTTC.

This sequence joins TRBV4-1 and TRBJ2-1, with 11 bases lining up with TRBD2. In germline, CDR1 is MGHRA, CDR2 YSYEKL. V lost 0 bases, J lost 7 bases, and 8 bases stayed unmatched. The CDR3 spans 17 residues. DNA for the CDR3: TGCGCCAGCAGCCAAGAGGTTAGCGGGGGGGCCTCAAATGAGCAGTTCTTC. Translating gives CASSQEVSGGASNEQFF.